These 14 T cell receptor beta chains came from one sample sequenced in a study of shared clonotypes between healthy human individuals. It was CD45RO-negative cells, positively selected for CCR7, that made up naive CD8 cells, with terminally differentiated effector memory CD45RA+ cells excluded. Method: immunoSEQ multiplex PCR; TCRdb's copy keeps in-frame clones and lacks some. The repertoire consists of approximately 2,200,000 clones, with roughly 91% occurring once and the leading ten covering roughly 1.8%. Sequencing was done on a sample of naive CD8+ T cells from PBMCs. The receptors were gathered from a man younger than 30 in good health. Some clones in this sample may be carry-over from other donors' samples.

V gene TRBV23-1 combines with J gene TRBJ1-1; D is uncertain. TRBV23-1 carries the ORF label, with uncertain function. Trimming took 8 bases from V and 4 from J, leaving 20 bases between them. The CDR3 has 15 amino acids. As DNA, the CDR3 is TGCGCCAGCCGCGCGCGACGGACTAAGGGCACTGAAGCTTTCTTT. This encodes CASRARRTKGTEAFF.

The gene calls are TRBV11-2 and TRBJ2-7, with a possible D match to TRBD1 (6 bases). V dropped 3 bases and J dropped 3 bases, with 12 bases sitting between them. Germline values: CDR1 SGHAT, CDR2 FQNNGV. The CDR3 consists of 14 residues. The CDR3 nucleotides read TGTGCCAGCAGCTTGTATTGGACAGACTACGAGCAGTACTTC. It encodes CASSLYWTDYEQYF.

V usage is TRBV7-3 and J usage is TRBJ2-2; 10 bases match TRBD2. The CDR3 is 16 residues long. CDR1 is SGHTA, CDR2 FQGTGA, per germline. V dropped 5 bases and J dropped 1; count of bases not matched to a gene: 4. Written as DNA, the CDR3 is TGTGCCAGCAGCCCAATAGCGGGAGGGAACACCGGGGAGCTGTTTTTT. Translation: CASSPIAGGNTGELFF.

CDR3 protein: CASSPEAGTGFYEQYF. In DNA, the CDR3 is TGTGCCAGCAGTCCTGAGGCCGGGACAGGGTTTTACGAGCAGTACTTC. V usage is TRBV28 and J usage is TRBJ2-7; the match to TRBD1 covers 9 bases. J lost 4 bases, V lost 5 bases, and 12 bases had no gene match. This CDR3 comprises 16 residues. Germline assignment: CDR1 MDHEN and CDR2 SYDVKM.

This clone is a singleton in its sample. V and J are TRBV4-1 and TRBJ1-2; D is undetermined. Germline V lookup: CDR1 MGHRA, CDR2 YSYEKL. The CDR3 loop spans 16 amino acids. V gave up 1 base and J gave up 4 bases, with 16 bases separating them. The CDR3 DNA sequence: TGCGCCAGCAGCCAAGGGACTGCCTCCTTCGTCTATGGCTACACCTTC. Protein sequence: CASSQGTASFVYGYTF.

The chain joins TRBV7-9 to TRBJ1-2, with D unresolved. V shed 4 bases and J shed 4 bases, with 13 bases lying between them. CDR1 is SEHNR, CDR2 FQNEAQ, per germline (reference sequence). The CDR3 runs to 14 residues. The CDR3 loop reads CASSWAGVRYGYTF. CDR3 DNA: TGTGCCAGCAGCTGGGCCGGGGTTCGCTATGGCTACACCTTC.

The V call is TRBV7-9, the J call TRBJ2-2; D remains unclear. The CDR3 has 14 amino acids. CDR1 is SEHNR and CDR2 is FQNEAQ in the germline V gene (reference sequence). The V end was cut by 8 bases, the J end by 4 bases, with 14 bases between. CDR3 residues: CASARTRATGELFF. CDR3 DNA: TGTGCCAGCGCTCGAACGAGAGCCACCGGGGAGCTGTTTTTT.

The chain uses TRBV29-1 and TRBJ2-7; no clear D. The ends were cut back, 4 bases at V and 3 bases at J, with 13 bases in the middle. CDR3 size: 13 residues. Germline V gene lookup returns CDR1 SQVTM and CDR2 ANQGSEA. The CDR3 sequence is CSVVRPDGYEQYF. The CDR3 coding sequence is TGCAGCGTTGTTCGGCCGGACGGCTACGAGCAGTACTTC.

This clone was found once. CDR3 nucleotide sequence: TGTGCCAGCAGTGAATGGGGAGCGGGAGTATACGAGCAGTACTTC. Its translation: CASSEWGAGVYEQYF. The rearrangement links TRBV6-1 to TRBJ2-7; 8 nucleotides match TRBD2. Germline CDR1 reads MNHNS; CDR2 reads SASEGT. With 2 bases clipped from V and 4 bases from J, the junction kept 7 bases outside the gene matches. There are 15 residues in the CDR3.

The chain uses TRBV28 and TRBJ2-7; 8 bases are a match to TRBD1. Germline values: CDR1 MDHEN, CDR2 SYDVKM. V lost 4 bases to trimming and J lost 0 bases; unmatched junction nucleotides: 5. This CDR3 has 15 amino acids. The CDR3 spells CASSWAGTGSYEQYF. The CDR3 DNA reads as TGTGCCAGCAGTTGGGCCGGGACAGGCTCCTACGAGCAGTACTTC.

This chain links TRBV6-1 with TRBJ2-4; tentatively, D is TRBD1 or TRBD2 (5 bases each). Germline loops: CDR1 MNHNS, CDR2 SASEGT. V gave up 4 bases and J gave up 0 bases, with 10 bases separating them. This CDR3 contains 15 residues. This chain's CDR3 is CASSGRGVAKNIQYF. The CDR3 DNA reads TGTGCCAGCAGTGGGAGAGGGGTAGCCAAAAACATTCAGTACTTC.

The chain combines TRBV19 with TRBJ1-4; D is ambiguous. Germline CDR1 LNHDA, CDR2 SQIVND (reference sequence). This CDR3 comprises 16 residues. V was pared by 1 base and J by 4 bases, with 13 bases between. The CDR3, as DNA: TGTGCCAGTAGTATAGTTCCGGCGGCGGTTAATGAAAAACTGTTTTTT. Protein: CASSIVPAAVNEKLFF. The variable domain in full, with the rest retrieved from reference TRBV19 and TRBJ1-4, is DGGITQSPKYLFRKEGQNVTLSCEQNLNHDAMYWYRQDPGQGLRLIYYSQIVNDFQKGDIAEGYSVSREKKESFPLTVTSAQKNPTAFYLCASSIVPAAVNEKLFFGSGTQLSVL.

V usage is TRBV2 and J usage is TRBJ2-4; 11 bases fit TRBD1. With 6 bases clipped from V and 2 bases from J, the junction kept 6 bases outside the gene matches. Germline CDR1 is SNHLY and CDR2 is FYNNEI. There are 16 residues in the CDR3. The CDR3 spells CASRAGQGVTKNIQYF. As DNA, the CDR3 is TGTGCCAGCAGAGCGGGACAGGGGGTGACCAAAAACATTCAGTACTTC.

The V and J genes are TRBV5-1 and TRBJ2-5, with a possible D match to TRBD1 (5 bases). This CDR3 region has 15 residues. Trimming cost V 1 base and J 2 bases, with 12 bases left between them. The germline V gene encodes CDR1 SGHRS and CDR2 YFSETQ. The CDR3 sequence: CASSLTQGRQETQYF. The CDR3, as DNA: TGCGCCAGCAGCTTGACTCAGGGAAGACAAGAGACCCAGTACTTC. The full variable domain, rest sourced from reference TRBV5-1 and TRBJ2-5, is KAGVTQTPRYLIKTRGQQVTLSCSPISGHRSVSWYQQTPGQGLQFLFEYFSETQRNKGNFPGRFSGRQFSNSRSEMNVSTLELGDSALYLCASSLTQGRQETQYFGPGTRLLVL.